A single sample is the source of the 23 T cell receptor beta chains below, sequenced in a study of beta chain features in type 1 diabetes. The authors reverse transcribed all of the isolated RNA, so sequencing captured expressed TCRB transcripts. Produced via immunoSEQ multiplex PCR; TCRdb's table is partial and in-frame only. The table lists under 400,000 clones, around 15% of them singletons. Sequenced input: central memory CD4+ T cells from blood. These TCRs come from a man under 40 in good health.

V usage is TRBV6-5 and J usage is TRBJ1-6; TRBD1 matches 8 bases. The CDR3 runs to 14 residues. V trimming: 8 bases; J trimming: 7 bases; junction bases outside the gene matches: 7. Germline-derived CDR1 and CDR2 are MNHEY and SVGAGI. The DNA of the CDR3 is TGTGCCAGCGGGAGGGACAGGAGGAATTCACCCCTCCACTTT. Translating gives CASGRDRRNSPLHF.

The chain couples TRBV7-2 to TRBJ2-1; no clear D. V was cut by 5 bases and J by 4 bases, with 9 bases left in between. Germline V lookup: CDR1 SGHTA, CDR2 FQGNSA. The CDR3 has 13 residues. CDR3 coding DNA: TGTGCCAGCAGCCAGACTTCTTACAATGAGCAGTTCTTC. It encodes CASSQTSYNEQFF.

The rearrangement joins TRBV11-2 to TRBJ1-1; D is uncertain. The CDR3 consists of 15 residues. Trimming pared 2 bases from V and 3 bases from J, leaving 13 bases between. Germline CDR1 and CDR2: SGHAT and FQNNGV. The CDR3 region has the DNA TGTGCCAGCAGCTTATCGCGGTACCCGGACACTGAAGCTTTCTTT. Amino acid sequence: CASSLSRYPDTEAFF.

The chain recombines TRBV7-9 with TRBJ1-2; D gene uncertain. Deletions cut 4 bases from V and 8 bases from J, with 26 bases between. From germline, CDR1 is SEHNR and CDR2 FQNEAQ (reference sequence). The CDR3 is made up of 17 amino acids. The CDR3 DNA reads TGTGCCAGCAGCTCCAAACGGGCGGCTACACACCATGGAGGCTACACCTTC. This sequence encodes CASSSKRAATHHGGYTF.

This clone was recorded a few times. The missing conserved phenylalanine or tryptophan at the end of this CDR3 makes a read error likely. The DNA is omitted, as the CDR3 cannot be located on it reliably, and the CDR3 follows TCRdb's listing. The V and J genes are TRBV30 and TRBJ1-1. Germline V gene data show CDR1 as GTSNPN and CDR2 as SVGIG (reference sequence). The CDR3 region is 13 residues in length, termini included. CDR3 sequence: CAWSVGKLPRIVS.

CDR3 amino acids: CASSLLGGNSPLHF. In DNA form, the CDR3 reads TGTGCCAGCAGTCTGCTAGGTGGAAATTCACCCCTCCACTTT. The gene calls are TRBV25-1 and TRBJ1-6; D unclear. The V gene lost 5 bases and the J gene lost 7 bases, with 12 bases spanning the gap. Germline V gene lookup returns CDR1 MGHDK and CDR2 SYGVNS. The CDR3 extends over 14 amino acids. The entire variable domain, with the rest obtained from reference TRBV25-1 and TRBJ1-6, is as follows: EADIYQTPRYLVIGTGKKITLECSQTMGHDKMYWYQQDPGMELHLIHYSYGVNSTEKGDLSSESTVSRIRTEHFPLTLESARPSHTSQYLCASSLLGGNSPLHFGNGTRLTVT.

The chain employs TRBV30 and TRBJ2-5; 9 nucleotides match TRBD1. Germline CDR1 is GTSNPN and CDR2 is SVGIG (reference sequence). J was trimmed by 2 bases and V by 3 bases; bases with no gene match: 7. The CDR3 extends over 15 amino acids. CDR3 DNA sequence: TGTGCCTGGAGCGCCGGACAGGGGCCTCAAGAGACCCAGTACTTC. Translating it yields CAWSAGQGPQETQYF.

This clone was counted at least ten times. This chain links TRBV29-1 with TRBJ2-1; D remains unclear. Germline V gives CDR1 SQVTM, CDR2 ANQGSEA. This CDR3 contains 11 residues. V was pared by 7 bases and J by 4 bases, with 8 bases between. The CDR3 protein is CSGFGYNEQFF. The CDR3 DNA sequence: TGCAGCGGGTTTGGGTACAATGAGCAGTTCTTC.

This chain joins TRBV7-2 and TRBJ2-3; D not resolved. The CDR3 spans 14 residues. Trimming removed 5 bases at V and 6 bases at J, with 15 bases between. Germline V lookup: CDR1 SGHTA, CDR2 FQGNSA. The CDR3 nucleotides read TGTGCCAGCAGCGTGAACCACCGTCTCGATACGCAGTATTTT. Its protein is CASSVNHRLDTQYF.

CDR3: CASSLTGLAGAHNEQFF. In DNA form, the CDR3 reads TGTGCCAGCAGCTTAACTGGGCTAGCGGGAGCACACAATGAGCAGTTCTTC. V is TRBV7-2 and J is TRBJ2-1; 10 bases are a match to TRBD2. The CDR3 is made up of 17 amino acids. The ends lost 2 bases at V and 5 bases at J; junction bases unmatched: 9. In germline, CDR1 is SGHTA, CDR2 FQGNSA. The full variable domain, rest sourced from reference TRBV7-2 and TRBJ2-1, is GAGVSQSPSNKVTEKGKDVELRCDPISGHTALYWYRQSLGQGLEFLIYFQGNSAPDKSGLPSDRFSAERTGGSVSTLTIQRTQQEDSAVYLCASSLTGLAGAHNEQFFGPGTRLTVL.

Comment on this clone: The same CDR3 is also encoded by other DNA sequences in this sample. The chain is built from TRBV5-1 and TRBJ2-5, with TRBD1 identical over 9 bases. CDR3 length: 13 amino acids. Germline assignment: CDR1 SGHRS and CDR2 YFSETQ. V lost 4 bases, J lost 4 bases, and 2 bases stayed unmatched. CDR3 residues: CASSPDRGETQYF. Written as DNA, the CDR3 is TGCGCCAGCAGCCCGGACAGGGGAGAGACCCAGTACTTC.

This clone was found once. V gene TRBV7-6 combines with J gene TRBJ1-3; no reliable D call. The CDR3 consists of 14 residues. V was clipped by 5 bases and J by 4 bases, with 12 bases between them. CDR1 is SGHVS and CDR2 is FNYEAQ in the germline V gene. The CDR3 nucleotides are TGTGCCAGCAGCCGGCTTAATGACGGAAACACCATATATTTT. Its protein product is CASSRLNDGNTIYF. Full variable domain (remainder filled in from reference TRBV7-6 and TRBJ1-3): GAGVSQSPRYKVTKRGQDVALRCDPISGHVSLYWYRQALGQGPEFLTYFNYEAQQDKSGLPNDRFSAERPEGSISTLTIQRTEQRDSAMYRCASSRLNDGNTIYFGEGSWLTVV.

There are a few counts of this clone. V usage is TRBV28 and J usage is TRBJ1-2; D unclear. V dropped 6 bases and J dropped 1 base, with 9 bases sitting between them. CDR1 and CDR2 (germline): MDHEN, SYDVKM. The CDR3 has 13 amino acids. CDR3: CASRPPNNYGYTF. CDR3 coding DNA: TGTGCCAGCAGGCCCCCCAATAACTATGGCTACACCTTC.

CDR3 protein: CASSEGINNEQFF. CDR3 coding DNA: TGTGCCAGCAGTGAAGGAATAAACAATGAGCAGTTCTTC. The rearrangement links TRBV6-1 to TRBJ2-1; unclear D gene. Germline lookup yields CDR1 MNHNS and CDR2 SASEGT. The CDR3 is made up of 13 amino acids. Trimming stripped 1 base from V and 5 bases from J, with 6 bases between.

In this sample, this clone turned up a few times. J is TRBJ2-3 and V is TRBV11-2; the D gene could be TRBD1 or TRBD2 (5 bases each). The CDR3 totals 14 residues. Trimming shortened V by 4 bases and J by 6 bases, and 14 bases separated the two germline ends. Germline CDR1 and CDR2: SGHAT and FQNNGV. The chain's CDR3 is CASSSGTNLDTQYF. For the CDR3, the DNA is TGTGCCAGCAGCTCCGGGACCAATCTGGATACGCAGTATTTT.

This clone appeared a few times. The chain combines TRBV5-4 with TRBJ2-3; 15 nucleotides agree with TRBD2. The CDR3 sequence is 17 residues long. V was clipped by 1 base and J by 6 bases; unmatched bases: 6. Per germline, CDR1 SGHNT and CDR2 YYREEE (reference sequence). The CDR3 spells CASSLIGLAGGRDTQYF. The CDR3 DNA is TGTGCCAGCAGCTTGATAGGACTAGCGGGGGGGAGGGATACGCAGTATTTT.

The chain uses TRBV6-5 and TRBJ1-2; a possible D gene is TRBD1 (5 bases). V shed 6 bases and J shed 8 bases, with 13 bases lying between them. Per germline, CDR1 MNHEY and CDR2 SVGAGI. The CDR3 sequence is 12 residues long. In DNA form, the CDR3 reads TGTGCCAGCAGACCCCAGGGACGGGGCTACACCTTC. It translates to CASRPQGRGYTF.

This clone turned up a few times. The CDR3 loop reads CSVETGQEGQPQHF. The CDR3, as DNA: TGCAGCGTTGAGACCGGACAAGAGGGTCAGCCCCAGCATTTT. The rearrangement links TRBV29-1 to TRBJ1-5; tentatively, D is TRBD1 (5 bases). The CDR3 sequence is 14 residues long. Trimming left V 3 bases short and J 6 bases short, with 15 bases between. CDR1 and CDR2 from the germline V gene are SQVTM and ANQGSEA.

This rearrangement joins TRBV4-3 to TRBJ1-6, with unresolved D. The germline CDR1 and CDR2 sequences are LGHNA and YSLEER. CDR3 length: 12 amino acids. The ends were cut back, 2 bases at V and 11 bases at J, with 7 bases in the middle. In DNA, the CDR3 is TGCGCCAGCAGCCAATCAAATGCACCCCTCCACTTT. Protein sequence: CASSQSNAPLHF.

This clone was detected a few times. The same CDR3 is also encoded by other DNA sequences in this sample. J is TRBJ2-1 and V is TRBV28; no reliable D call. There are 15 residues in the CDR3. Per the germline V gene, CDR1 is MDHEN and CDR2 is SYDVKM. V was cut by 7 bases and J by 9 bases, with 22 bases left in between. The CDR3 loop is CASNQAGAGRAEQFF. For the CDR3, the DNA is TGTGCCAGCAACCAGGCCGGAGCAGGTCGGGCTGAGCAGTTCTTC.

This clone has just a few counts. The chain couples TRBV4-1 to TRBJ1-2; D is possibly TRBD1 (6 bases). The CDR3 totals 16 residues. The V gene lost 3 bases and the J gene lost 5 bases, with 19 bases spanning the gap. Germline V gene sequence: CDR1 MGHRA, CDR2 YSYEKL. DNA for the CDR3: TGCGCCAGCAGCCAGCCAGGACAGCGGCGGATTTATGGCTACACCTTC. It encodes CASSQPGQRRIYGYTF.

The sample holds a few counts of this clone. The V call is TRBV4-3, the J call TRBJ2-2; D possibly corresponds to TRBD2 (5 bases). This CDR3 spans 15 amino acids. V was cut by 5 bases and J by 4 bases, with 14 bases left in between. Germline CDR1 is LGHNA and CDR2 is YSLEER. CDR3 sequence (DNA): TGCGCCAGCAGCTTACTAGGCTCTCTCACCGGGGAGCTGTTTTTT. Translated, it gives CASSLLGSLTGELFF.

This chain joins TRBV5-4 and TRBJ2-3; 11 nucleotides align to TRBD2. CDR3 size: 15 residues. CDR1 is SGHNT and CDR2 is YYREEE in the germline V gene (reference sequence). V shed 4 bases, J shed 7 bases, and the junction held 8 bases outside the gene matches. The CDR3 loop is CASSRMGLADYTQYF. The CDR3 DNA sequence: TGTGCCAGCAGCCGGATGGGACTAGCGGACTATACGCAGTATTTT.